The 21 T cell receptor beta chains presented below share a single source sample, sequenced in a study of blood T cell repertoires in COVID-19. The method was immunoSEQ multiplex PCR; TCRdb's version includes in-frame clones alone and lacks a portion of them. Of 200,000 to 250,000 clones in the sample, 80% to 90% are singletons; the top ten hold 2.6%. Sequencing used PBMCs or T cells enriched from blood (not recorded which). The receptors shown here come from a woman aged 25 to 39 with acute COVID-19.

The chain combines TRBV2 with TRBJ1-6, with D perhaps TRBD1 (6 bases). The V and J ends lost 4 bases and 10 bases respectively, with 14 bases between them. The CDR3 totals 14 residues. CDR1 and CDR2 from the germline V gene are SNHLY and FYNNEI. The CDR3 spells CASSVGPGGSPLHF. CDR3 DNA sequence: TGTGCCAGCAGTGTTGGTCCGGGGGGCTCACCCCTCCACTTT. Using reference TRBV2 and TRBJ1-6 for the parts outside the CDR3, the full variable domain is EPEVTQTPSHQVTQMGQEVILRCVPISNHLYFYWYRQILGQKVEFLVSFYNNEISEKSEIFDDQFSVERPDGSNFTLKIRSTKLEDSAMYFCASSVGPGGSPLHFGNGTRLTVT.

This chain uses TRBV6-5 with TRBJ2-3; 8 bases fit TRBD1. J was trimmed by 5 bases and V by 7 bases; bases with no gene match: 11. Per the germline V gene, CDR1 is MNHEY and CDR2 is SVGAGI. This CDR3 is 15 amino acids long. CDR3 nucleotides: TGTGCCAGCACCCTTTTGGCAGGGGGCAGAGATACGCAGTATTTT. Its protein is CASTLLAGGRDTQYF.

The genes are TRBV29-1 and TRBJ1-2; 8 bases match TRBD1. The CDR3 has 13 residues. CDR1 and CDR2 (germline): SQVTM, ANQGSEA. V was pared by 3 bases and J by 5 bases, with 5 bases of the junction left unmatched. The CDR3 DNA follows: TGCAGCGTTGATGCGGACAGGGAATATGGCTACACCTTC. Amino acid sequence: CSVDADREYGYTF.

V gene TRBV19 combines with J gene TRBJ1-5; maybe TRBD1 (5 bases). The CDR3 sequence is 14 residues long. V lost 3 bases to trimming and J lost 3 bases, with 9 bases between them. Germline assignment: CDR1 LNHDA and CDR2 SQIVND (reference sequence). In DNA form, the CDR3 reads TGTGCCAGTAGTATGGGGCAGCTCAATCAGCCCCAGCATTTT. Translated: CASSMGQLNQPQHF. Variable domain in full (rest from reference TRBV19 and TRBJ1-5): DGGITQSPKYLFRKEGQNVTLSCEQNLNHDAMYWYRQDPGQGLRLIYYSQIVNDFQKGDIAEGYSVSREKKESFPLTVTSAQKNPTAFYLCASSMGQLNQPQHFGDGTRLSIL.

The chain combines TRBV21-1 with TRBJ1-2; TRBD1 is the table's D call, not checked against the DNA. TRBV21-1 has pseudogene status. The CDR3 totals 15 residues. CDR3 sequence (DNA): TGTGCCAGCAGCCAAAAAGAGACAGGGCGGGATGGCTACACCTTC. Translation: CASSQKETGRDGYTF.

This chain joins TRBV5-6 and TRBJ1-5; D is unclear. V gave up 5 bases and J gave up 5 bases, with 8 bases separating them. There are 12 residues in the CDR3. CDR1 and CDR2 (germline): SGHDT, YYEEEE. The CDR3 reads CASSRADQPQHF. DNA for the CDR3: TGTGCCAGCAGTCGTGCAGATCAGCCCCAGCATTTT.

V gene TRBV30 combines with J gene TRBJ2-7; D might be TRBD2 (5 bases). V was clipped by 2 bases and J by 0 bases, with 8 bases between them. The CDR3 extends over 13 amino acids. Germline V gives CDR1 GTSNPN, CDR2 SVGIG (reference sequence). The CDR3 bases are TGTGCCTGGAGTCTGGGGAGCTCCTACGAGCAGTACTTC. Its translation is CAWSLGSSYEQYF.

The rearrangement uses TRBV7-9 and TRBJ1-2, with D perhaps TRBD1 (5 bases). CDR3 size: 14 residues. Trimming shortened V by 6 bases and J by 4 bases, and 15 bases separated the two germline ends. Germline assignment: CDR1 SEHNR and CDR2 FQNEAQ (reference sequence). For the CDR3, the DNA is TGTGCCAGCAGGGACCGCAGGGAAACCTATGGCTACACCTTC. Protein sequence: CASRDRRETYGYTF.

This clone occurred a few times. CDR3 in amino acids: CASSLDRGGIEKLFF. CDR3 DNA: TGTGCCAGCAGTCTTGACAGGGGGGGAATTGAAAAACTGTTTTTT. The chain uses TRBV27 and TRBJ1-4; 9 positions match TRBD1. The germline CDR1 and CDR2 sequences are MNHEY and SMNVEV (reference sequence). After removal of 5 bases from V and 7 bases from J, the junction contained 8 bases not matched to a gene. The CDR3 contains 15 residues. Combining the CDR3 with reference TRBV27 and TRBJ1-4 gives the whole variable domain EAQVTQNPRYLITVTGKKLTVTCSQNMNHEYMSWYRQDPGLGLRQIYYSMNVEVTDKGDVPEGYKVSRKEKRNFPLILESPSPNQTSLYFCASSLDRGGIEKLFFGSGTQLSVL.

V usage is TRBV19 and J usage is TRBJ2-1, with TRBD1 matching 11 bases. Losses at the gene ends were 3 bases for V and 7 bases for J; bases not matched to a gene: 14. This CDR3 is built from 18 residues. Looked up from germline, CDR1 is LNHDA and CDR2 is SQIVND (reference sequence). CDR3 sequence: CASSICLPGQGGGNEQFF. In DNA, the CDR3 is TGTGCCAGTAGTATTTGCCTCCCGGGACAGGGGGGGGGAAATGAGCAGTTCTTC.

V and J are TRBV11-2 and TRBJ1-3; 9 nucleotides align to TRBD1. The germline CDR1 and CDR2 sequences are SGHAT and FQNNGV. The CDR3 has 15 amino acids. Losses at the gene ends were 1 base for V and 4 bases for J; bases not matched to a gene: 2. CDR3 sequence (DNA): TGTGCCAGCAGCTTAGGACAGGGGGAAGGAAACACCATATATTTT. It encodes CASSLGQGEGNTIYF. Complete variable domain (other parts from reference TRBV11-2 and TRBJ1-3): EAGVAQSPRYKIIEKRQSVAFWCNPISGHATLYWYQQILGQGPKLLIQFQNNGVVDDSQLPKDRFSAERLKGVDSTLKIQPAKLEDSAVYLCASSLGQGEGNTIYFGEGSWLTVV.

CDR3 amino acids: CASSLPESSGNTIYF. The CDR3, as DNA: TGTGCCAGCAGCTTGCCGGAGAGCTCTGGAAACACCATATATTTT. The gene calls are TRBV5-6 and TRBJ1-3; D gene uncertain. V was trimmed by 1 base and J by 0 bases, leaving 8 bases between them. Germline loops: CDR1 SGHDT, CDR2 YYEEEE. CDR3 size: 15 residues.

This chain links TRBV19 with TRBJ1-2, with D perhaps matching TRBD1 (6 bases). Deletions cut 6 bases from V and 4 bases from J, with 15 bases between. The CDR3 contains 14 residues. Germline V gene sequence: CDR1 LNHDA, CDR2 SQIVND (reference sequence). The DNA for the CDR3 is TGTGCCAGTAGCCCACAGGGAGAGGGCTATGGCTACACCTTC. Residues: CASSPQGEGYGYTF.

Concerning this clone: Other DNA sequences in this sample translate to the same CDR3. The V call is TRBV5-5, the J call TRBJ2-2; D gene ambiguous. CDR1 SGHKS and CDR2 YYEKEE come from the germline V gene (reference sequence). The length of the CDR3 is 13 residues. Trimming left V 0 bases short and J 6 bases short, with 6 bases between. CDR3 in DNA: TGTGCCAGCAGCTTGGGGCTGGCCGGGGAGCTGTTTTTT. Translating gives CASSLGLAGELFF. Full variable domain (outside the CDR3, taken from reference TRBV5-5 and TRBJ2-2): DAGVTQSPTHLIKTRGQQVTLRCSPISGHKSVSWYQQVLGQGPQFIFQYYEKEERGRGNFPDRFSARQFPNYSSELNVNALLLGDSALYLCASSLGLAGELFFGEGSRLTVL.

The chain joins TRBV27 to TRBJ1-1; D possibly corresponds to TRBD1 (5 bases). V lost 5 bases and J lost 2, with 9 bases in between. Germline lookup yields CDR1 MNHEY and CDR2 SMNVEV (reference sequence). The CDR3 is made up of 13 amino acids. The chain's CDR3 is CASSATGNTEAFF. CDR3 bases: TGTGCCAGCAGTGCAACAGGAAACACTGAAGCTTTCTTT.

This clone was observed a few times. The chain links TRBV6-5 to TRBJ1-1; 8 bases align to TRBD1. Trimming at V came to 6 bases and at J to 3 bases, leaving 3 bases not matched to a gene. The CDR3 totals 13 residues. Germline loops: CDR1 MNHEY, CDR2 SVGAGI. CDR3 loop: CASSDRGDTEAFF. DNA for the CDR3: TGTGCCAGCAGCGACAGGGGAGACACTGAAGCTTTCTTT.

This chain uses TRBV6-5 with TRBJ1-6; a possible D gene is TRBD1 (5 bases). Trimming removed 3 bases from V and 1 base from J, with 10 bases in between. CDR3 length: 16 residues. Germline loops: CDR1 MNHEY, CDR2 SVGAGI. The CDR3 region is CASSYWGGSYNSPLHF. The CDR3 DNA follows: TGTGCCAGCAGTTATTGGGGCGGATCCTATAATTCACCCCTCCACTTT.

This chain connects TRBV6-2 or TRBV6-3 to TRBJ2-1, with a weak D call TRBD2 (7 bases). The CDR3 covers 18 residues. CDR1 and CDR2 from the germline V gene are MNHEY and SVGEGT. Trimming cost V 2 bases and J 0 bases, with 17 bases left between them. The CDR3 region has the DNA TGTGCCAGCAGTTACGCGGGATTGGGGGGGGCCTCCTACAATGAGCAGTTCTTC. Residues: CASSYAGLGGASYNEQFF.

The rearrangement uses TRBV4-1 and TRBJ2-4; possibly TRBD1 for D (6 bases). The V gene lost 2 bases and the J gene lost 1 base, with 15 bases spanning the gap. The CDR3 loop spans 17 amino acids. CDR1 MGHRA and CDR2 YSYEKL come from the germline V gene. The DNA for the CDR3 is TGCGCCAGCAGCCAACCTGTTGAGGGGGTGGCCAAAAACATTCAGTACTTC. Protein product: CASSQPVEGVAKNIQYF.

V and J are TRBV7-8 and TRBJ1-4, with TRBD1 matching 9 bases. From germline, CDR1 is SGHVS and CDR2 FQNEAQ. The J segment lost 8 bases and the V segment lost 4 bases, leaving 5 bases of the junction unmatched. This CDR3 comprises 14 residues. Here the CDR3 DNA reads TGTGCCAGCAGCTCTTGGACAGGGGCGGAAAAACTGTTTTTT. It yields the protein CASSSWTGAEKLFF.

The CDR3, as DNA: TGTGCCAGCAGTTCCGGACAAGCAAGGGATGGCTACACCTTC. Its translation: CASSSGQARDGYTF. This chain joins TRBV28 and TRBJ1-2, with D perhaps TRBD1 (5 bases). V was cut by 4 bases and J by 6 bases, with 15 bases left in between. CDR1 and CDR2 (germline): MDHEN, SYDVKM. CDR3 length equals 14 residues.